The 10 T cell receptor beta chains presented below share a single source sample, sequenced in a study of T cell responses to AZD1222 COVID-19 vaccine. Measured with immunoSEQ multiplex PCR; TCRdb has only the in-frame clones, and not every one. Of fewer than 150,000 clones listed, approximately 90% are singletons. The specimen was peripheral blood, collected 28 days after the second AZD1222 dose. These receptors all stem from an adult who received the AZD1222 COVID-19 vaccine.

The J gene is TRBJ2-6, the V gene TRBV19, with 11 bases lining up with TRBD1. There are 16 residues in the CDR3. From germline, CDR1 is LNHDA and CDR2 SQIVND (reference sequence). Trimming took 4 bases from V and 3 from J; bases not matched to a gene: 2. The CDR3 loop is CASSRGQGVGANVLTF. CDR3 sequence (DNA): TGTGCCAGTAGTAGGGGACAGGGGGTTGGGGCCAACGTCCTGACTTTC.

The rearrangement joins TRBV5-8 to TRBJ2-2, with TRBD2 matching over 8 bases. The CDR3 length is 17 residues. J was trimmed by 5 bases and V by 7 bases; bases with no gene match: 16. The germline gives CDR1 SGHTS, CDR2 YDEGEE. In DNA, the CDR3 is TGTGCCAGCGACCGATCCGGGACTAGTATAAAAACCGGGGAGCTGTTTTTT. Translated: CASDRSGTSIKTGELFF. The full variable domain, rest sourced from reference TRBV5-8 and TRBJ2-2, is EAGVTQSPTHLIKTRGQQATLRCSPISGHTSVYWYQQALGLGLQFLLWYDEGEERNRGNFPPRFSGRQFPNYSSELNVNALELEDSALYLCASDRSGTSIKTGELFFGEGSRLTVL.

The chain recombines TRBV9 with TRBJ2-3; TRBD2 matches 12 bases. After removal of 4 bases from V and 0 bases from J, the junction contained 12 bases not matched to a gene. The CDR3 runs to 19 residues. Per the germline V gene, CDR1 is SGDLS and CDR2 is YYNGEE. The CDR3 here is CASSKRQGGLAGSTDTQYF. In nucleotides, the CDR3 is TGTGCCAGCAGCAAGAGACAGGGAGGACTAGCGGGGAGCACAGATACGCAGTATTTT.

This clone is a singleton in its sample. The V and J genes are TRBV6-2 or TRBV6-3 and TRBJ1-1, with a tentative D call TRBD1 (6 bases). The CDR3 consists of 16 residues. The V gene lost 2 bases and the J gene lost 1 base, with 14 bases spanning the gap. Germline V gene sequence: CDR1 MNHEY, CDR2 SVGEGT. DNA for the CDR3: TGTGCCAGCAGTTACCCGGGGACAAGGCCGAACACTGAAGCTTTCTTT. Protein product: CASSYPGTRPNTEAFF.

J is TRBJ2-1 and V is TRBV5-1; D is ambiguous. Germline V gives CDR1 SGHRS, CDR2 YFSETQ. V lost 4 bases to trimming and J lost 6 bases, with 11 bases between them. The CDR3 runs to 13 residues. The CDR3 region has the DNA TGCGCCAGCAGCCCTACCCAAGGCAATGAGCAGTTCTTC. Protein product: CASSPTQGNEQFF.

The rearrangement uses TRBV11-2 and TRBJ2-7; TRBD1 matches at 12 bases. This CDR3 is built from 15 residues. Germline values: CDR1 SGHAT, CDR2 FQNNGV. V shed 5 bases and J 3 bases; nucleotides not matched to a gene: 5. The CDR3 reads CASSAGTGGYYEQYV. CDR3 nucleotide sequence: TGTGCCAGCAGCGCAGGGACAGGGGGCTACTACGAGCAGTACGTC.

The V gene is TRBV5-4, the J gene TRBJ1-2; D may be TRBD1 (5 bases). CDR1 and CDR2 (germline): SGHNT, YYREEE (reference sequence). The CDR3 is 14 residues long. Trimming shortened V by 2 bases and J by 4 bases, and 12 bases separated the two germline ends. This CDR3 is CASSFGRDFYGYTF. Written as DNA, the CDR3 is TGTGCCAGCAGCTTCGGCAGGGACTTCTATGGCTACACCTTC. Based on the CDR3 plus reference TRBV5-4 and TRBJ1-2, the full variable domain is ETGVTQSPTHLIKTRGQQVTLRCSSQSGHNTVSWYQQALGQGPQFIFQYYREEENGRGNFPPRFSGLQFPNYSSELNVNALELDDSALYLCASSFGRDFYGYTFGSGTRLTVV.

The CDR3 bases are TGTGCCAGCAGTTTACACAGGTCGGGAGAAAAACTGTTTTTT. Translating it yields CASSLHRSGEKLFF. This chain joins TRBV27 and TRBJ1-4; TRBD1 is a possible D gene (5 bases). The V end lost 2 bases, the J end lost 8 bases, and 12 bases lay between the germline ends. Germline V gene lookup returns CDR1 MNHEY and CDR2 SMNVEV (reference sequence). This CDR3 is built from 14 residues. Drawing the rest from reference TRBV27 and TRBJ1-4, the complete variable domain is EAQVTQNPRYLITVTGKKLTVTCSQNMNHEYMSWYRQDPGLGLRQIYYSMNVEVTDKGDVPEGYKVSRKEKRNFPLILESPSPNQTSLYFCASSLHRSGEKLFFGSGTQLSVL.

This rearrangement joins TRBV6-5 to TRBJ1-5; D is possibly TRBD1 (5 bases). Trimming took 6 bases from V and 10 from J, leaving 19 bases between them. The germline V gene encodes CDR1 MNHEY and CDR2 SVGAGI. This CDR3 comprises 14 residues. The CDR3 nucleotides read TGTGCCAGCAGGAAGGGGACGGATCCTGGCCCCCAGCATTTT. Translating it yields CASRKGTDPGPQHF.

A remark on this clone: At one boundary the junction diverges from the germline segment, which might be a read error. The chain recombines TRBV7-9 with TRBJ2-1, with D unresolved. Germline CDR1 SEHNR, CDR2 FQNEAQ (reference sequence). The CDR3 is made up of 14 amino acids. The CDR3 here is CASNLGGGYNEQFF. CDR3 bases: TGTGCCAGCAACTTAGGTGGTGGCTACAATGAGCAGTTCTTC.